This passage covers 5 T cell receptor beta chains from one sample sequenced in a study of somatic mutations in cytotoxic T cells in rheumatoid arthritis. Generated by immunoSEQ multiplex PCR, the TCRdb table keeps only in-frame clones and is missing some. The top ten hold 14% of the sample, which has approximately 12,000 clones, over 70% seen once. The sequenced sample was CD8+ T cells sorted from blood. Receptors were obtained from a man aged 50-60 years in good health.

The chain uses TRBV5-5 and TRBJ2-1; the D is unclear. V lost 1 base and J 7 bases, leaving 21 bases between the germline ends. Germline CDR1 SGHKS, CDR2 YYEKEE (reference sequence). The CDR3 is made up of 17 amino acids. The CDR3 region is CASSLRPSYSLGNEQFF. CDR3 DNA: TGTGCCAGCAGCTTGAGGCCAAGTTATTCTTTAGGGAATGAGCAGTTCTTC.

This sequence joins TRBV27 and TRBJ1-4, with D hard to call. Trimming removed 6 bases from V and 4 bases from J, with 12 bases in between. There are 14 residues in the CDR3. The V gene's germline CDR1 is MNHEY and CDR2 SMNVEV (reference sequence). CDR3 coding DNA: TGTGCCAGCAGGGGAAGTGCGATTAATGAAAAACTGTTTTTT. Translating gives CASRGSAINEKLFF.

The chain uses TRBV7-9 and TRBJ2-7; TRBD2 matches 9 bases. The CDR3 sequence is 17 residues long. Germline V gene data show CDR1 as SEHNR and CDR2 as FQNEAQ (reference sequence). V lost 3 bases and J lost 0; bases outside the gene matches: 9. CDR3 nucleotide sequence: TGTGCCAGCAGCTTCCCCCATAGCGGGAGCCTCTCCTACGAGCAGTACTTC. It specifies CASSFPHSGSLSYEQYF.

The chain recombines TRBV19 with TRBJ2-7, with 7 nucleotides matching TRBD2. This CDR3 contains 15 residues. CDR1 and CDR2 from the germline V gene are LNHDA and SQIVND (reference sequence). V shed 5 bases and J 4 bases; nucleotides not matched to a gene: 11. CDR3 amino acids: CASSGGYRGDYEQYF. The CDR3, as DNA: TGTGCCAGTAGTGGCGGCTACCGGGGGGATTACGAGCAGTACTTC.

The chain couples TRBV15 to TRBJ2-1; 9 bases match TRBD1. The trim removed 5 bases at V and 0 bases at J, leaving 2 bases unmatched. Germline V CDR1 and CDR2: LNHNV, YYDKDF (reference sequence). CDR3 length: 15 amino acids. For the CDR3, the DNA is TGTGCCACCAGCCAGGGACAGGGCTCCTACAATGAGCAGTTCTTC. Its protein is CATSQGQGSYNEQFF.